A single sample gave rise to the 20 T cell receptor beta chains below, sequenced in a study of OX40 agonist ivuxolimab in advanced cancers. The library was obtained by the immunoSEQ multiplex PCR assay. The immuneACCESS repertoire file appears here via TCRdb, limited to in-frame rearrangements. These files lack a portion of the clones; in checked studies, under half of the deficit traces to unresolved V genes, and the cause of the others is not known. This sample is represented by about 100,000 clones; approximately 90% of them were singletons. Roughly 0.56% of the sample is held by the ten biggest clonotypes. The sequencing used CD4+ or CD8+ T cells sorted from blood, collected in a trial of the OX40 agonist ivuxolimab. The receptors were sampled from an adult with an advanced solid tumor such as melanoma, head and neck, liver or kidney cancer.

The rearrangement links TRBV7-9 to TRBJ2-1; 13 bases are a match to TRBD2. Germline CDR1 reads SEHNR; CDR2 reads FQNEAQ (reference sequence). V shed 4 bases and J 6 bases; nucleotides not matched to a gene: 9. The CDR3 is made up of 17 amino acids. The CDR3 loop reads CASSSGLAGESRNEQFF. The DNA of the CDR3 is TGTGCCAGCAGCTCAGGACTAGCGGGAGAATCTCGCAATGAGCAGTTCTTC.

V usage is TRBV2 and J usage is TRBJ2-5; D is possibly TRBD1 or TRBD2 (5 bases each). Germline CDR1 reads SNHLY; CDR2 reads FYNNEI. The CDR3 is made up of 15 amino acids. The V and J ends lost 4 bases and 1 base respectively, with 13 bases between them. Here the CDR3 reads CASSVGAGLQETQYF. CDR3 DNA: TGTGCCAGCAGTGTCGGGGCAGGCCTCCAAGAGACCCAGTACTTC. Looking up the rest from reference TRBV2 and TRBJ2-5 gives the full variable domain: EPEVTQTPSHQVTQMGQEVILRCVPISNHLYFYWYRQILGQKVEFLVSFYNNEISEKSEIFDDQFSVERPDGSNFTLKIRSTKLEDSAMYFCASSVGAGLQETQYFGPGTRLLVL.

This clone appeared a single time. The V gene is TRBV28, the J gene TRBJ2-2; D remains ambiguous. V gave up 7 bases and J gave up 2 bases, with 8 bases separating them. There are 13 residues in the CDR3. Germline V gene sequence: CDR1 MDHEN, CDR2 SYDVKM. CDR3 in DNA: TGTGCCAGCAAAAAGGGAAACACCGGGGAGCTGTTTTTT. Encoded protein: CASKKGNTGELFF.

With regard to this clone: Distinct nucleotide sequences in the sample also encode this CDR3. The CDR3 protein is CASSRGTVNEKLFF. CDR3 DNA: TGTGCCAGCAGTAGGGGGACGGTAAATGAAAAACTGTTTTTT. This sequence joins TRBV6-5 and TRBJ1-4, with D perhaps TRBD1 (6 bases). This CDR3 has 14 residues. Germline values: CDR1 MNHEY, CDR2 SVGAGI. Trimming took off 5 bases at V and 5 bases at J, with 12 bases between the two ends.

The table lists this clone with a count of one. The V gene is TRBV7-9, the J gene TRBJ2-2; maybe TRBD1 (6 bases). Per germline, CDR1 SEHNR and CDR2 FQNEAQ (reference sequence). The CDR3 has 15 residues. V was clipped by 5 bases and J by 8 bases, with 18 bases between them. The CDR3 reads CASSLGTQGKGELFF. The CDR3 nucleotides are TGTGCCAGCAGCCTGGGCACCCAGGGGAAAGGGGAGCTGTTTTTT.

This clone was seen a few times. Here the CDR3 DNA reads TGTGCCAGCTCTACCGCACTGGGAGATACGCAGTATTTT. This encodes CASSTALGDTQYF. The chain carries TRBV18 and TRBJ2-3; D gene unclear. This CDR3 has 13 residues. Germline loops: CDR1 KGHSH, CDR2 LQKENI. The V end was cut by 6 bases, the J end by 5 bases, with 12 bases between. Using reference TRBV18 and TRBJ2-3 for the parts outside the CDR3, the full variable domain is NAGVMQNPRHLVRRRGQEARLRCSPMKGHSHVYWYRQLPEEGLKFMVYLQKENIIDESGMPKERFSAEFPKEGPSILRIQQVVRGDSAAYFCASSTALGDTQYFGPGTRLTVL.

The rearrangement uses TRBV7-2 and TRBJ1-5, with TRBD1 matching 9 bases. The CDR3 is 15 residues long. Germline V CDR1 and CDR2: SGHTA, FQGNSA. The V gene end was trimmed by 5 bases and the J gene end by 11 bases; junction bases not matched to a gene: 13. The CDR3 here is CASSLGTGNSVSQHF. The CDR3 DNA is TGTGCCAGCAGCCTCGGGACAGGGAATTCGGTTTCCCAGCATTTT.

This clone occurred once. V gene TRBV5-1 combines with J gene TRBJ2-1; the D gene is possibly TRBD2 (6 bases). The germline V gene has CDR1 SGHRS and CDR2 YFSETQ. This CDR3 is built from 14 residues. V dropped 0 bases and J dropped 6 bases, with 10 bases sitting between them. The CDR3, as DNA: TGCGCCAGCAGCTTGGCCGTCGGGAGCAATGAGCAGTTCTTC. As protein: CASSLAVGSNEQFF. Full variable domain (outside the CDR3, taken from reference TRBV5-1 and TRBJ2-1): KAGVTQTPRYLIKTRGQQVTLSCSPISGHRSVSWYQQTPGQGLQFLFEYFSETQRNKGNFPGRFSGRQFSNSRSEMNVSTLELGDSALYLCASSLAVGSNEQFFGPGTRLTVL.

CDR3 loop: CASSTGTGGGGTDTQYF. In DNA form, the CDR3 reads TGCGCCAGCAGCACCGGGACAGGGGGCGGTGGCACAGATACGCAGTATTTT. J is TRBJ2-3 and V is TRBV5-1; 12 bases fit TRBD1. The V and J ends lost 4 bases and 1 base, in that order; junction bases with no gene match: 7. This CDR3 has 17 amino acids. The germline gives CDR1 SGHRS, CDR2 YFSETQ. Complete variable domain (other parts from reference TRBV5-1 and TRBJ2-3): KAGVTQTPRYLIKTRGQQVTLSCSPISGHRSVSWYQQTPGQGLQFLFEYFSETQRNKGNFPGRFSGRQFSNSRSEMNVSTLELGDSALYLCASSTGTGGGGTDTQYFGPGTRLTVL.

V usage is TRBV28 and J usage is TRBJ2-2; TRBD2 matches at 9 bases. There are 15 residues in the CDR3. Trimming took 7 bases from V and 9 from J; bases not matched to a gene: 12. Germline V gene data show CDR1 as MDHEN and CDR2 as SYDVKM. CDR3 sequence (DNA): TGTGCCAGCACGGGGGCAATAGCGGGAGTACGGGAGCTGTTTTTT. Protein product: CASTGAIAGVRELFF.

The sample holds a few counts of this clone. CDR3 protein: CSARDWVQQFF. CDR3 nucleotides: TGCAGTGCTAGAGATTGGGTCCAGCAGTTCTTC. V gene TRBV20-1 combines with J gene TRBJ2-1; D not resolved. Germline V gene sequence: CDR1 DFQATT, CDR2 SNEGSKA (reference sequence). The CDR3 spans 11 residues. Trimming took off 0 bases at V and 11 bases at J, with 8 bases between the two ends.

The CDR3 sequence: CASSYHGTGSGPAFF. CDR3 sequence (DNA): TGTGCCAGCAGCTACCACGGGACAGGGTCTGGTCCAGCTTTCTTT. This chain joins TRBV28 and TRBJ1-1; 9 nucleotides line up with TRBD1. Looked up from germline, CDR1 is MDHEN and CDR2 is SYDVKM. J lost 10 bases, V lost 6 bases, and 15 bases had no gene match. CDR3 length: 15 residues.

The chain employs TRBV6-6 and TRBJ1-2, with D possibly TRBD1 on 6 matching bases. Trimming took 7 bases from V and 3 from J, leaving 18 bases between them. The CDR3 length is 15 residues. CDR1 and CDR2 from the germline V gene are MNHNY and SVGAGI (reference sequence). This chain's CDR3 is CASKFQQGGDYGYTF. The CDR3 coding sequence is TGTGCCAGCAAATTCCAACAGGGTGGAGACTATGGCTACACCTTC.

Only one count was recorded for this clone. V gene TRBV27 combines with J gene TRBJ2-3; 10 bases agree with TRBD1. The V and J ends lost 5 bases and 0 bases, in that order; junction bases with no gene match: 8. This CDR3 spans 17 amino acids. Germline V CDR1 and CDR2: MNHEY, SMNVEV (reference sequence). The CDR3 coding sequence is TGTGCCAGCAGTGACGCCTGGGACAGGGGAAGCACAGATACGCAGTATTTT. The encoded protein is CASSDAWDRGSTDTQYF.

J is TRBJ1-1 and V is TRBV11-3; TRBD1 is a possible D gene (6 bases). Germline V CDR1 and CDR2: SGHNT, YENEEA. The CDR3 runs to 15 residues. V was shortened by 5 bases and J by 5 bases, with 18 bases between the two germline ends. The CDR3 DNA reads as TGTGCCAGCAGCCCAGGGGTATCGGGTGGTACTGAAGCTTTCTTT. Translation: CASSPGVSGGTEAFF.

The gene calls are TRBV9 and TRBJ2-7; D uncertain. The CDR3 has 14 amino acids. Trimming shortened V by 7 bases and J by 6 bases, and 20 bases separated the two germline ends. Per the germline V gene, CDR1 is SGDLS and CDR2 is YYNGEE. The CDR3 DNA reads TGTGCCAGCGCGCAAGAGCCAACAATCCGCGAGCAGTACTTC. Protein: CASAQEPTIREQYF.

This CDR3 reads CAIGQTGELFF. The CDR3 DNA reads as TGTGCCATCGGACAGACCGGGGAGCTGTTTTTT. The chain carries TRBV10-3 and TRBJ2-2; tentatively, D is TRBD1 (6 bases). The CDR3 extends over 11 amino acids. CDR1 is ENHRY and CDR2 is SYGVKD in the germline V gene. The V and J ends lost 8 bases and 5 bases respectively, with 6 bases between them.

The CDR3 region is CASSSGTGGIKTQYF. CDR3 bases: TGTGCCAGCAGCTCCGGGACAGGGGGGATTAAGACCCAGTACTTC. The rearrangement joins TRBV5-8 to TRBJ2-5; TRBD1 agrees at 11 bases. V lost 3 bases, J lost 6 bases, and 7 bases stayed unmatched. Per the germline V gene, CDR1 is SGHTS and CDR2 is YDEGEE. The CDR3 is 15 amino acids. Based on the CDR3 plus reference TRBV5-8 and TRBJ2-5, the full variable domain is EAGVTQSPTHLIKTRGQQATLRCSPISGHTSVYWYQQALGLGLQFLLWYDEGEERNRGNFPPRFSGRQFPNYSSELNVNALELEDSALYLCASSSGTGGIKTQYFGPGTRLLVL.

The chain carries TRBV27 and TRBJ1-1; D unclear. Trimming shortened V by 8 bases and J by 1 base, and 14 bases separated the two germline ends. Germline V lookup: CDR1 MNHEY, CDR2 SMNVEV (reference sequence). The CDR3 sequence is 14 residues long. This CDR3 reads CASGPGVGNTEAFF. CDR3 bases: TGTGCCAGCGGCCCCGGGGTTGGGAACACTGAAGCTTTCTTT.

V and J are TRBV4-3 and TRBJ2-5; TRBD2 aligns across 7 bases. The J segment lost 4 bases and the V segment lost 3 bases, leaving 5 bases of the junction unmatched. The germline V gene has CDR1 LGHNA and CDR2 YSLEER. The CDR3 consists of 14 residues. The CDR3 DNA follows: TGCGCCAGCAGCCAGAGGACTAGGGGAGAGACCCAGTACTTC. Its translation: CASSQRTRGETQYF.